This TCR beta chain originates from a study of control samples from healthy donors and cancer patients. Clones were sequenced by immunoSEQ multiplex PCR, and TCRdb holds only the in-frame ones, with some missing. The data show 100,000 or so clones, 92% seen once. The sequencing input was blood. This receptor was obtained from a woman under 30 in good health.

CDR3 in DNA: TGTGCCAGCAGCCCACTAGCGGGAGCGGGTGATTTAAGCACAGATACGCAGTATTTT. Translation gives CASSPLAGAGDLSTDTQYF. The chain employs TRBV7-9 and TRBJ2-3, with 11 bases matching TRBD2. CDR1 is SEHNR, CDR2 FQNEAQ, per germline (reference sequence). The CDR3 is 19 amino acids. The trim removed 5 bases at V and 0 bases at J, leaving 13 bases unmatched.